Below, 25 T cell receptor beta chains from the same sample are listed, as sequenced in a study of cytomegalovirus exposure and HLA in healthy donors. The PCR was carried out with 60 Vbeta primers and 13 Jbeta primers. TCRdb's copy holds only in-frame clones and misses some; the assay was immunoSEQ multiplex PCR. Altogether 150,000 to 200,000 clones are present, about 80% being singletons, with the ten largest covering 13% to 15%. The sequenced sample was PBMCs. These receptors came from a woman aged 40 to 49 in good health and CMV-seronegative.

The chain links TRBV11-3 to TRBJ2-5, with a possible D match to TRBD1 (5 bases). CDR3 length: 13 amino acids. V was cut by 5 bases and J by 1 base, with 8 bases left in between. CDR1 is SGHNT and CDR2 is YENEEA in the germline V gene. CDR3 sequence reads: CASSRQIQETQYF. Here the CDR3 DNA reads TGTGCCAGCAGCAGACAGATCCAAGAGACCCAGTACTTC.

V is TRBV7-2 and J is TRBJ2-1, with D possibly TRBD2 on 6 matching bases. CDR3 size: 16 residues. V gave up 0 bases and J gave up 2 bases, with 11 bases separating them. The germline gives CDR1 SGHTA, CDR2 FQGNSA. Here the CDR3 reads CASSLAGGATYNEQFF. The CDR3 coding sequence is TGTGCCAGCAGCTTAGCTGGCGGGGCTACCTACAATGAGCAGTTCTTC.

CDR3 nucleotide sequence: TGTGCCAGCAGCTTAGCGAGGCCCCCTTCTGAAGCTTTCTTT. Residues: CASSLARPPSEAFF. The V gene is TRBV7-6, the J gene TRBJ1-1; D is unresolved. CDR1 SGHVS and CDR2 FNYEAQ come from the germline V gene. Trimming took 0 bases from V and 6 from J, leaving 11 bases between them. The CDR3 loop spans 14 amino acids.

The chain has TRBV5-8 and TRBJ2-2; 8 nucleotides line up with TRBD1. This CDR3 is built from 15 residues. Germline CDR1 and CDR2: SGHTS and YDEGEE. With 6 bases clipped from V and 7 bases from J, the junction kept 11 bases outside the gene matches. The CDR3 DNA reads TGTGCCAGCACAGCGGGCAGGGGGCGAGGCGGGGAGCTGTTTTTT. The encoded protein is CASTAGRGRGGELFF.

This chain connects TRBV2 to TRBJ2-1; no clear D. The germline gives CDR1 SNHLY, CDR2 FYNNEI. CDR3 length equals 13 residues. CDR3 region: CATLADSYNEQFF. The CDR3 coding sequence is TGTGCGACCCTTGCGGACTCCTACAATGAGCAGTTCTTC.

CDR3 bases: TGTGCCAGCACCTTCAGGGCCACTAATGAAAAACTGTTTTTT. Its translation: CASTFRATNEKLFF. The rearrangement joins TRBV6-5 to TRBJ1-4; D might be TRBD1 (5 bases). Per germline, CDR1 MNHEY and CDR2 SVGAGI. With 7 bases removed from V and 2 bases from J, the gap between germline ends came to 11 bases. CDR3 length: 14 amino acids.

This clone was seen a single time. The chain links TRBV10-3 to TRBJ1-2; 7 bases map to TRBD1. The CDR3 consists of 16 residues. V lost 4 bases, J lost 6 bases, and 14 bases stayed unmatched. Germline V gene data show CDR1 as ENHRY and CDR2 as SYGVKD. The CDR3 nucleotides read TGTGCCATCAGTGTCGACAGGGAGTCCCCCAGAGATGGCTACACCTTC. Encoded protein: CAISVDRESPRDGYTF.

As DNA, the CDR3 is TGTGCCAGCAGCTTAGGAGGCCTCAACACTGAAGCTTTCTTT. Translating gives CASSLGGLNTEAFF. The rearrangement uses TRBV7-6 and TRBJ1-1; D ambiguous. The CDR3 consists of 14 residues. Germline V lookup: CDR1 SGHVS, CDR2 FNYEAQ. V lost 1 base and J lost 2, with 8 bases in between.

The chain is built from TRBV27 and TRBJ2-1, with 10 bases matching TRBD1. Germline values: CDR1 MNHEY, CDR2 SMNVEV (reference sequence). CDR3 size: 15 residues. The J segment lost 4 bases and the V segment lost 6 bases, leaving 6 bases of the junction unmatched. The CDR3 region is CASRSVGQGYNEQFF. For the CDR3, the DNA is TGTGCCAGCAGATCGGTGGGACAGGGGTACAATGAGCAGTTCTTC.

The rearrangement joins TRBV28 to TRBJ2-4; 9 nucleotides agree with TRBD1. CDR3 length: 14 amino acids. CDR1 is MDHEN, CDR2 SYDVKM, per germline. Trimming cost V 6 bases and J 6 bases; bases outside gene matches: 6. The CDR3 DNA follows: TGTGCCAGCAGACCGGGACAGGGCGTAAACATTCAGTACTTC. Its translation: CASRPGQGVNIQYF.

The rearrangement uses TRBV29-1 and TRBJ1-3; D uncertain. Trimming took 6 bases from V and 2 from J, leaving 8 bases between them. CDR1 and CDR2 from the germline V gene are SQVTM and ANQGSEA. The CDR3 is 12 residues long. CDR3 protein: CSVSPAGNTIYF. CDR3 sequence (DNA): TGCAGCGTCTCCCCGGCTGGAAACACCATATATTTT.

This clone showed up just a few times. The gene calls are TRBV5-5 and TRBJ1-2; 8 positions match TRBD1. Trimming removed 3 bases from V and 7 bases from J; junction bases left unmatched: 11. Germline CDR1 is SGHKS and CDR2 is YYEKEE (reference sequence). The CDR3 has 15 residues. CDR3 sequence (DNA): TGTGCCAGCAGCTCACAGCAGACAGGGGCCTCTGGCTACACCTTC. It yields the protein CASSSQQTGASGYTF.

In its sample, this clone was seen a few times. The chain combines TRBV7-8 with TRBJ1-5; the D gene is possibly TRBD1 (5 bases). Deletions cut 0 bases from V and 7 bases from J, with 10 bases between. Germline CDR1 and CDR2: SGHVS and FQNEAQ. This CDR3 comprises 14 residues. The CDR3 loop is CASSLAGVRQPQHF. The CDR3 coding sequence is TGTGCCAGCAGCTTAGCAGGGGTTCGGCAGCCCCAGCATTTT.

The V gene is TRBV6-1, the J gene TRBJ1-5, with TRBD1 identical over 7 bases. Per the germline V gene, CDR1 is MNHNS and CDR2 is SASEGT. The CDR3 is 16 residues long. With 0 bases clipped from V and 5 bases from J, the junction kept 7 bases outside the gene matches. The CDR3 spells CASSEAQGQIDQPQHF. CDR3 DNA sequence: TGTGCCAGCAGTGAAGCGCAGGGACAGATTGATCAGCCCCAGCATTTT.

This clone was detected only once. The CDR3: CASFSLSRCEQYF. In DNA form, the CDR3 reads TGTGCCAGCTTCTCCTTATCACGGTGCGAGCAGTACTTC. The chain recombines TRBV21-1 with TRBJ2-7; TRBD2, the table's D call, was not compared with the DNA. TRBV21-1 is labeled a pseudogene. CDR3 length: 13 residues.

The chain employs TRBV7-9 and TRBJ2-7; the D gene is possibly TRBD1 (5 bases). Germline V lookup: CDR1 SEHNR, CDR2 FQNEAQ (reference sequence). V dropped 1 base and J dropped 5 bases, with 12 bases sitting between them. CDR3 length equals 14 residues. CDR3 region: CASSLGQGFDEQYF. In DNA form, the CDR3 reads TGTGCCAGCAGCTTAGGCCAGGGTTTCGACGAGCAGTACTTC.

V is TRBV5-6 and J is TRBJ1-1, with TRBD1 identical over 9 bases. J lost 6 bases, V lost 2 bases, and 5 bases had no gene match. CDR1 is SGHDT and CDR2 is YYEEEE in the germline V gene. The CDR3 is 14 amino acids. The CDR3 spells CASSFGQGWAEAFF. The CDR3 DNA follows: TGTGCCAGCAGCTTCGGACAGGGGTGGGCTGAAGCTTTCTTT.

The chain carries TRBV7-3 and TRBJ2-3; 15 bases align to TRBD2. CDR3 length: 16 residues. The V gene's germline CDR1 is SGHTA and CDR2 FQGTGA. V was pared by 5 bases and J by 3 bases, with 3 bases of the junction left unmatched. The CDR3 nucleotides read TGTGCCAGCAGCAGGACTAGCGGGGGGGCGACAGATACGCAGTATTTT. It encodes CASSRTSGGATDTQYF.

This chain uses TRBV4-3 with TRBJ2-1; 7 bases map to TRBD2. This CDR3 spans 13 amino acids. CDR1 is LGHNA, CDR2 YSLEER, per germline. After removal of 1 base from V and 9 bases from J, the junction contained 3 bases not matched to a gene. CDR3 loop: CASSQAGGGEQFF. CDR3 in DNA: TGCGCCAGCAGCCAAGCGGGAGGAGGTGAGCAGTTCTTC.

CDR3 in amino acids: CASSLGSSGRTGELFF. The CDR3 DNA follows: TGTGCCAGCAGCTTGGGAAGTAGCGGGAGGACCGGGGAGCTGTTTTTT. The chain couples TRBV5-4 to TRBJ2-2; 10 nucleotides match TRBD2. Germline values: CDR1 SGHNT, CDR2 YYREEE (reference sequence). This CDR3 comprises 16 residues. V was clipped by 0 bases and J by 5 bases; unmatched bases: 4.

The chain links TRBV4-1 to TRBJ2-1; TRBD2 aligns across 9 bases. In germline, CDR1 is MGHRA, CDR2 YSYEKL. V was clipped by 1 base and J by 7 bases; unmatched bases: 5. The CDR3 sequence is 15 residues long. DNA of the CDR3: TGCGCCAGCAGCCAAGTTCTAGCGGGACTGAATGAGCAGTTCTTC. Translating it yields CASSQVLAGLNEQFF.

For this clone: The sample holds other DNA sequences that translate to the same CDR3. The chain joins TRBV27 to TRBJ2-7; D gene unclear. Trimming took 3 bases from V and 1 from J, leaving 7 bases between them. The CDR3 extends over 13 amino acids. Per germline, CDR1 MNHEY and CDR2 SMNVEV (reference sequence). CDR3 nucleotides: TGTGCCAGCAGTTTTATGAGTTCCTACGAGCAGTACTTC. Translated, it gives CASSFMSSYEQYF.

This chain links TRBV28 with TRBJ1-2, with D perhaps TRBD1 (5 bases). This CDR3 region has 15 residues. Trimming left V 1 base short and J 8 bases short, with 17 bases between. CDR1 MDHEN and CDR2 SYDVKM come from the germline V gene. CDR3 residues: CASSLLGGSVNGYTF. CDR3 nucleotides: TGTGCCAGCAGTTTATTGGGGGGAAGTGTGAACGGCTACACCTTC.

The CDR3 region is CASSPQGVYNSPLHF. The CDR3 region has the DNA TGTGCCAGCTCACCACAGGGGGTGTATAATTCACCCCTCCACTTT. The chain recombines TRBV18 with TRBJ1-6, with D perhaps TRBD1 (6 bases). This CDR3 contains 15 residues. Germline loops: CDR1 KGHSH, CDR2 LQKENI. The ends were cut back, 1 base at V and 4 bases at J, with 8 bases in the middle.

V usage is TRBV2 and J usage is TRBJ1-5, with 11 positions matching TRBD1. Germline CDR1 reads SNHLY; CDR2 reads FYNNEI. The CDR3 is 15 residues long. V trimming: 4 bases; J trimming: 5 bases; junction bases outside the gene matches: 4. The CDR3 DNA reads as TGTGCCAGCAGTGCCGGGACAGGGGGTCATCAGCCCCAGCATTTT. Protein sequence: CASSAGTGGHQPQHF.